These 11 T cell receptor beta chains came from one sample sequenced in a study of human T cells and chemical hapten exposure. Time point given: pre-sensitization, week 0. The treatment denotes: therapeutic diphenylcyclopropenone sensitization with weekly scalp DPC. TCRdb re-called the RACE reads through MiXCR, storing one row per CDR3 protein. Counted here are about 120,000 distinct CDR3 sequences, less than 15% occurring once; the ten biggest clones make up around 3%. The sample here was whole blood, taken in connection with sensitization to the hapten diphenylcyclopropenone (DPC). The receptors stem from a woman between 18 and 30 years old with alopecia areata. Some clones in this sample may be carry-over from other donors' samples.

This chain connects TRBV7-9 to TRBJ1-1; the D gene is possibly TRBD1 (6 bases). Trimming shortened V by 1 base and J by 0 bases, and 18 bases separated the two germline ends. CDR1 SEHNR and CDR2 FQNEAQ come from the germline V gene (reference sequence). The CDR3 runs to 18 residues. The CDR3 loop is CASSLDLGGRHMNTEAFF. The CDR3 nucleotides are TGTGCCAGCAGCTTAGATTTAGGGGGACGGCACATGAACACTGAAGCTTTCTTT.

This clonotype was seen more than once but under ten times. The rearrangement uses TRBV28 and TRBJ2-7, with a weak D call TRBD1 (5 bases). CDR3 length equals 16 residues. V lost 4 bases and J 2 bases, leaving 18 bases between the germline ends. Per germline, CDR1 MDHEN and CDR2 SYDVKM. The CDR3 DNA reads as TGTGCCAGCAGTTCCGTCCGTTACAGGTCTACCTACGAGCAGTACTTC. Encoded protein: CASSSVRYRSTYEQYF.

This clonotype was counted only a few times. V and J are TRBV18 and TRBJ2-4; TRBD1 matches 9 bases. The CDR3 length is 15 residues. Germline V CDR1 and CDR2: KGHSH, LQKENI. The V segment lost 2 bases and the J segment 8 bases; nucleotides outside the gene matches: 7. The CDR3 DNA follows: TGTGCCAGCTCACCATCCCGGGACAGGGTGGACATTCAGTACTTC. This codes for CASSPSRDRVDIQYF.

A few counts support this clonotype. The rearrangement links TRBV28 to TRBJ2-7; tentatively, D is TRBD1 (5 bases). Looked up from germline, CDR1 is MDHEN and CDR2 is SYDVKM. The CDR3 has 16 amino acids. Trimming took off 5 bases at V and 0 bases at J, with 17 bases between the two ends. CDR3 bases: TGTGCCAGCAGTCTTCCTCGGACAAGGAACTCCTACGAGCAGTACTTC. Translated, it gives CASSLPRTRNSYEQYF.

This clonotype was seen only a few times. The V and J genes are TRBV2 and TRBJ2-1, with 8 bases matching TRBD2. V gave up 8 bases and J gave up 3 bases; unmatched junction bases: 9. Germline CDR1 reads SNHLY; CDR2 reads FYNNEI. The CDR3 runs 15 residues. CDR3 residues: CASAEERGLYNEQFF. The CDR3 DNA follows: TGTGCCAGCGCTGAGGAGCGGGGGCTCTACAATGAGCAGTTCTTC.

V is TRBV6-2 or TRBV6-3 and J is TRBJ2-6, with 7 positions matching TRBD1. In germline, CDR1 is MNHEY, CDR2 SVGEGT. The CDR3 spans 17 residues. Trimming took 8 bases from V and 0 from J; bases not matched to a gene: 10. The CDR3 loop reads CASGGRDSRSGANVLTF. CDR3 DNA: TGTGCCAGCGGCGGACGGGACAGCCGCTCTGGGGCCAACGTCCTGACTTTC.

The chain recombines TRBV28 with TRBJ2-7; D may match TRBD1 or TRBD2 (5 bases each). Per the germline V gene, CDR1 is MDHEN and CDR2 is SYDVKM. CDR3 length equals 17 residues. Trimming stripped 1 base from V and 6 bases from J, with 22 bases between. The CDR3 region has the DNA TGTGCCAGCAGTTTATTATTGGAGCCGGGGCACACGAGCGAGCAGTACTTC. As protein: CASSLLLEPGHTSEQYF.

To note about this clonotype: One junction end disagrees with the germline gene, perhaps due to a read error. In DNA, the CDR3 is TGTGCCAGCAGCAAAGAACCCGGGACAGGCTTTGGCTATGGCTACACCTTC. It yields the protein CASSKEPGTGFGYGYTF. The chain is built from TRBV3-1 and TRBJ1-2; 8 bases are shared with TRBD1. Germline CDR1 and CDR2: LGHDT and YNNKEL (reference sequence). CDR3 size: 17 residues.

This clonotype was found many times. The CDR3: CATSSRGTGRIRDDTQYF. The CDR3 DNA reads as TGTGCCACCAGCTCAAGGGGAACAGGACGGATCCGAGACGATACGCAGTATTTT. This chain links TRBV24-1 with TRBJ2-3; D may be TRBD1 (5 bases). V was pared by 7 bases and J by 6 bases, with 28 bases between. The CDR3 totals 18 residues. The germline V gene has CDR1 KGHDR and CDR2 SFDVKD.

This clonotype was observed many times. The chain recombines TRBV9 with TRBJ1-6; no reliable D call. Germline V gene data show CDR1 as SGDLS and CDR2 as YYNGEE. V was clipped by 0 bases and J by 0 bases, with 7 bases between them. This CDR3 has 16 residues. The CDR3 sequence: CASSVGDFSYNSPLHF. CDR3 sequence (DNA): TGTGCCAGCAGCGTAGGGGATTTCTCCTATAATTCACCCCTCCACTTT.

J is TRBJ2-7 and V is TRBV5-6; D call uncertain. V was clipped by 1 base and J by 3 bases, with 14 bases between them. CDR3 length: 15 amino acids. CDR1 SGHDT and CDR2 YYEEEE come from the germline V gene. As DNA, the CDR3 is TGTGCCAGCAGCTTGTCCCTTCAAGCCGGCTACGAGCAGTACTTC. This gives the protein CASSLSLQAGYEQYF. Combining the CDR3 with reference TRBV5-6 and TRBJ2-7 gives the whole variable domain DAGVTQSPTHLIKTRGQQVTLRCSPKSGHDTVSWYQQALGQGPQFIFQYYEEEERQRGNFPDRFSGHQFPNYSSELNVNALLLGDSALYLCASSLSLQAGYEQYFGPGTRLTVT.